The clone carrying this TCR beta chain has only one observation. In the authors' methods: The authors estimated nucleated cell counts from reference gene primer amplification. Method: immunoSEQ multiplex PCR; TCRdb's copy keeps in-frame clones and lacks some. From that table come the V and J calls and clone size; the DNA was used to work out D and trimming. The sample carries about 140,000 clones, roughly 89% recorded once. This entry belongs to a study of blood T cell repertoires in COVID-19. Across the whole study: Sample material is recorded as cDNA or gDNA derived from T cells, B-cell-depleted T cells, or PBMCs.

Sequencing was performed on peripheral blood. This receptor was taken from a woman between 45 and 65 years old with acute or convalescent COVID-19.

Here the CDR3 reads CASSLGQGIGELFF. The CDR3 nucleotides read TGTGCCAGCAGCTTGGGCCAGGGAATCGGGGAGCTGTTTTTT. This sequence joins TRBV11-2 and TRBJ2-2; a possible D gene is TRBD1 (5 bases). Between the trimmed V and J ends, which lost 3 bases and 7 bases, there was a span of 12 bases. Germline CDR1 reads SGHAT; CDR2 reads FQNNGV. This CDR3 is built from 14 residues.